The TCR beta chain under discussion was sequenced for a study of blood T cell repertoires in COVID-19. The CDR3 contains 12 residues. The germline gives CDR1 ENHRY, CDR2 SYGVKD. Deletions cut 2 bases from V and 2 bases from J, with 3 bases between. Only in-frame clones appear in the TCRdb table, and some are missing; sequencing was by immunoSEQ multiplex PCR. The sample includes about 170,000 clones, 70% to 85% of them seen just once. This clone came up once. The chain is built from TRBV10-3 and TRBJ2-5; D gene uncertain. The sequenced sample consisted of peripheral blood. This TCR was sampled from a man aged 80 or over with COVID-19, enrolled during active disease. DNA of the CDR3: TGTGCCATCAGTGAGACTCAAGAGACCCAGTACTTC. Translation gives CAISETQETQYF.